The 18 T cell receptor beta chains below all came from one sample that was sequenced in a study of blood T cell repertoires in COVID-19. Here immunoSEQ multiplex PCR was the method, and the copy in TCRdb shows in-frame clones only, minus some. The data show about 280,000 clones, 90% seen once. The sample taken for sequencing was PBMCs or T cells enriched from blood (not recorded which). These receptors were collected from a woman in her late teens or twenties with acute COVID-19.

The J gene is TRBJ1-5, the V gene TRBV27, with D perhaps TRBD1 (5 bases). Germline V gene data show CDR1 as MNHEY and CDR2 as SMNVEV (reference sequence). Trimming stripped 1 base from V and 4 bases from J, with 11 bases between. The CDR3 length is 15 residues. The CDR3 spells CASSLYPTVNQPQHF. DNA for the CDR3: TGTGCCAGCAGTTTATATCCGACAGTAAATCAGCCCCAGCATTTT.

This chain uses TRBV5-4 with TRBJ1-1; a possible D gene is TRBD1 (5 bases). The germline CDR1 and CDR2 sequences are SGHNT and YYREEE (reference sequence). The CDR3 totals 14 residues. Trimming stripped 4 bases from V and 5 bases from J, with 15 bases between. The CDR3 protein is CASSRSVGRTEAFF. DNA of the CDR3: TGTGCCAGCAGCCGTTCTGTGGGGCGAACTGAAGCTTTCTTT.

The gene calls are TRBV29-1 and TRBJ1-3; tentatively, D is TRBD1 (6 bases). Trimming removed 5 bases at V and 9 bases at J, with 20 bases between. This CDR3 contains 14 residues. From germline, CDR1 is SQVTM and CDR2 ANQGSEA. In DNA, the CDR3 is TGCAGCGTTCAAAACATCTACAGGGAGTCCACCATATATTTT. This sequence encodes CSVQNIYRESTIYF. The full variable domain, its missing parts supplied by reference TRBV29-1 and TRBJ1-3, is SAVISQKPSRDICQRGTSLTIQCQVDSQVTMMFWYRQQPGQSLTLIATANQGSEATYESGFVIDKFPISRPNLTFSTLTVSNMSPEDSSIYLCSVQNIYRESTIYFGEGSWLTVV.

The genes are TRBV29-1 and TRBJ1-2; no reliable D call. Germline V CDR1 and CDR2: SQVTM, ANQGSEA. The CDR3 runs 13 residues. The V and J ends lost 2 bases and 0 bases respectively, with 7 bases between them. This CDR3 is CSVEKGANYGYTF. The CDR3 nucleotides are TGCAGCGTTGAAAAGGGAGCTAACTATGGCTACACCTTC.

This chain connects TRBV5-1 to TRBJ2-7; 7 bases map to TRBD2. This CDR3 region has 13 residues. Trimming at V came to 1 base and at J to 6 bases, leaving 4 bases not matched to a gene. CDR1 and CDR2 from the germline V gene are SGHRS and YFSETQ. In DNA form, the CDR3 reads TGCGCCAGCAGCTTGTTCGCTAGCGGCGAGCAGTACTTC. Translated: CASSLFASGEQYF. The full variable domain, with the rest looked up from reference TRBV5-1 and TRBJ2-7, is KAGVTQTPRYLIKTRGQQVTLSCSPISGHRSVSWYQQTPGQGLQFLFEYFSETQRNKGNFPGRFSGRQFSNSRSEMNVSTLELGDSALYLCASSLFASGEQYFGPGTRLTVT.

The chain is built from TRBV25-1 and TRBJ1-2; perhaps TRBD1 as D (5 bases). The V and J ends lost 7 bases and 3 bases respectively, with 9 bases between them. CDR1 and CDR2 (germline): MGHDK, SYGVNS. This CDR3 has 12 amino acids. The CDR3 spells CASNQGYYGYTF. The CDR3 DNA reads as TGTGCCAGCAACCAGGGCTACTATGGCTACACCTTC.

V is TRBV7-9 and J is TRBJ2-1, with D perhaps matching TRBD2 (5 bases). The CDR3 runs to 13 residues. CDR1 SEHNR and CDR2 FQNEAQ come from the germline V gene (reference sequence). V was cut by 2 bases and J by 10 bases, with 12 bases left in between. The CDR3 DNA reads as TGTGCCAGCAGCTTATGGGCCGGGGAAGAGCAGTTCTTC. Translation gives CASSLWAGEEQFF.

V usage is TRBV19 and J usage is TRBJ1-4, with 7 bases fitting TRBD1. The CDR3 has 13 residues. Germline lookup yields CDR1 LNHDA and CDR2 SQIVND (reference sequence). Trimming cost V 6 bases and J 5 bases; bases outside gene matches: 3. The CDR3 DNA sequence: TGTGCCAGTAGGCAGACAGGGAATGAAAAACTGTTTTTT. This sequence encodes CASRQTGNEKLFF.

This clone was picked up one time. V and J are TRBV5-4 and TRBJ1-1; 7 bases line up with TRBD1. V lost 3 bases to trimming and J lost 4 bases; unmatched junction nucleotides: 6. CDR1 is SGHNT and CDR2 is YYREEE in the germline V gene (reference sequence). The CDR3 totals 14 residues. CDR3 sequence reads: CASSYTGVLTEAFF. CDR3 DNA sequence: TGTGCCAGCAGCTATACAGGGGTTCTCACTGAAGCTTTCTTT.

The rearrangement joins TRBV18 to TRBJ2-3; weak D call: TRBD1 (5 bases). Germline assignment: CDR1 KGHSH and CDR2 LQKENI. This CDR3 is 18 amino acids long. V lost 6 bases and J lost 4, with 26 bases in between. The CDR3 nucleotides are TGTGCCAGCTCCCCGTCGCAGGGCCTCGATTTGGGATCAGATACGCAGTATTTT. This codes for CASSPSQGLDLGSDTQYF.

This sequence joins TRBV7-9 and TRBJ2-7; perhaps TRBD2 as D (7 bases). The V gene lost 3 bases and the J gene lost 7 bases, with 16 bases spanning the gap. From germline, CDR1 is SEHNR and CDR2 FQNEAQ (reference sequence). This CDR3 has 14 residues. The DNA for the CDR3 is TGTGCCAGCAGCTTTACCCGGGGGGCGGGGGAGCAGTACTTC. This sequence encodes CASSFTRGAGEQYF.

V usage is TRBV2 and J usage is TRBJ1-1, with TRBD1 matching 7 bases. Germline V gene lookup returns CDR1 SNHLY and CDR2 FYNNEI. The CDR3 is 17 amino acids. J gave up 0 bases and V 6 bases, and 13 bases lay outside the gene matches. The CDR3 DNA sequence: TGTGCCAGCAGCGGTAGGGGGCAGTCGGTCATGAACACTGAAGCTTTCTTT. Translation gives CASSGRGQSVMNTEAFF.

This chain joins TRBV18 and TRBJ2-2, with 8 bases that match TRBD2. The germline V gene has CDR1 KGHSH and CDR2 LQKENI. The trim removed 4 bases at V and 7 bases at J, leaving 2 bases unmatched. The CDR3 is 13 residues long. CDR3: CASSRLANGELFF. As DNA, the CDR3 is TGTGCCAGCTCACGACTAGCGAACGGGGAGCTGTTTTTT.

The CDR3: CASSPGTSPSNEQFF. In nucleotides, the CDR3 is TGTGCCAGCAGCCCCGGGACTAGCCCTAGCAATGAGCAGTTCTTC. The chain links TRBV5-4 to TRBJ2-1, with 9 bases identical to TRBD2. The CDR3 loop spans 15 amino acids. V was clipped by 4 bases and J by 6 bases; unmatched bases: 8. Germline CDR1 SGHNT, CDR2 YYREEE (reference sequence).

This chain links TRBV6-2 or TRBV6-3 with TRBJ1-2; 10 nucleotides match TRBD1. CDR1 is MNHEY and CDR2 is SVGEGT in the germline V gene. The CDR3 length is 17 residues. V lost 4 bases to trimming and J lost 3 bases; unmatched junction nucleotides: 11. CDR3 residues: CASSFLTGGRFDYGYTF. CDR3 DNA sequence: TGTGCCAGCAGTTTCCTGACAGGGGGCCGTTTTGACTATGGCTACACCTTC.

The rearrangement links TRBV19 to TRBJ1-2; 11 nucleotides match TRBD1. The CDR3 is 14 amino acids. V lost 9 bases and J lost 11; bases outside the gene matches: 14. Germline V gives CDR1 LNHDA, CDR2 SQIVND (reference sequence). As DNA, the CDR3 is TGTGCCAGCCGGACAGGGGGCGATCTTTCTCTTTACACCTTC. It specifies CASRTGGDLSLYTF.

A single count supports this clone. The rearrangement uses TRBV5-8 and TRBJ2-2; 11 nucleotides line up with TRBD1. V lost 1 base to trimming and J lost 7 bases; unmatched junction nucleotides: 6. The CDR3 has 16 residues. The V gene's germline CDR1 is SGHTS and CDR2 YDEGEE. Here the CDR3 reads CASSLPGQGVIGELFF. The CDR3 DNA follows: TGTGCCAGCAGCTTGCCGGGACAGGGGGTAATCGGGGAGCTGTTTTTT.

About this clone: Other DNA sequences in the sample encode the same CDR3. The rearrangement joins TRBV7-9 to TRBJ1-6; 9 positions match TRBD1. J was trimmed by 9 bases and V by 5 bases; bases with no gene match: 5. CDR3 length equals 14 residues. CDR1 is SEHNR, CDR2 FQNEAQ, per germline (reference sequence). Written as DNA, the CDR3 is TGTGCCAGCAGCCTGGGGACAGGGAGTTCACCCCTCCACTTT. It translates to CASSLGTGSSPLHF.